Below, 23 T cell receptor beta chains from the same sample are listed, as sequenced in a study of T-cell memory formation after mild COVID-19 (dated by TCRdb to about 2021). The protocol used for the library was 5' RACE. Sequencing used an Illumina NovaSeq 6000. Through fastp at Q25 and MiXCR, TCRdb rebuilt clones from the public reads, retaining in-frame beta chains. A single entry per CDR3 protein holds the most common genes and DNA from its merged rows. The sample profile shows around 420,000 distinct CDR3 sequences; approximately 25% of them were found once. Around 8.7% of the sample is in the top ten clones. The sample consisted of PBMCs or a T cell subset sorted from them (not recorded which). The receptors were sampled from an adult woman who had mild COVID-19 (a few samples of this study predate the infection). The sample titles of this study are shuffled in the database, so cell type and time point are left out; the donor was told from shared clones.

This clonotype has more than one count but fewer than ten. V gene TRBV25-1 combines with J gene TRBJ2-7; 8 nucleotides line up with TRBD2. The CDR3 is made up of 14 amino acids. Germline V gene sequence: CDR1 MGHDK, CDR2 SYGVNS. J lost 5 bases, V lost 6 bases, and 9 bases had no gene match. DNA for the CDR3: TGTGCCAGCAGCTTAGCGGGGCCCAAGGACGAGCAGTACTTC. It encodes CASSLAGPKDEQYF.

This clonotype was detected only a few times. This chain joins TRBV5-1 and TRBJ1-5; 8 bases agree with TRBD1. This CDR3 has 14 amino acids. With 4 bases clipped from V and 5 bases from J, the junction kept 5 bases outside the gene matches. CDR1 SGHRS and CDR2 YFSETQ come from the germline V gene. CDR3 nucleotide sequence: TGCGCCAGCAGCCCCGGGACAGGTCATCAGCCCCAGCATTTT. Its protein is CASSPGTGHQPQHF.

This clonotype was recorded a few times. The rearrangement uses TRBV7-8 and TRBJ2-3; 12 bases fit TRBD2. CDR1 SGHVS and CDR2 FQNEAQ come from the germline V gene. This CDR3 has 16 amino acids. V dropped 5 bases and J dropped 7; count of bases not matched to a gene: 10. The CDR3 loop is CASSPRLAGERHTQYF. The CDR3 region has the DNA TGTGCCAGCAGCCCCCGACTAGCGGGAGAACGACATACGCAGTATTTT.

This clonotype was seen many times. The V gene is TRBV4-3, the J gene TRBJ2-5; D may be TRBD2 (5 bases). Per the germline V gene, CDR1 is LGHNA and CDR2 is YSLEER. This CDR3 has 16 residues. V lost 0 bases to trimming and J lost 6 bases, with 17 bases between them. The CDR3 nucleotides read TGCGCCAGCAGCCAAGAGAGACTAATAATGGGAAAGACCCAGTACTTC. This translates into CASSQERLIMGKTQYF.

The genes are TRBV3-1 and TRBJ1-4, with D uncertain. Between the trimmed V and J ends, which lost 1 base and 0 bases, there was a span of 9 bases. Per the germline V gene, CDR1 is LGHDT and CDR2 is YNNKEL (reference sequence). CDR3 length equals 16 residues. In nucleotides, the CDR3 is TGTGCCAGCAGCCAAGGCGCGGGTACAACTAATGAAAAACTGTTTTTT. Its translation is CASSQGAGTTNEKLFF.

The chain employs TRBV10-3 and TRBJ2-5; D ambiguous. CDR1 and CDR2 from the germline V gene are ENHRY and SYGVKD. There are 14 residues in the CDR3. Trimming took off 3 bases at V and 7 bases at J, with 15 bases between the two ends. CDR3 nucleotide sequence: TGTGCCATCAGTGAATGGATTAGGGAAGGGACCCAGTACTTC. Protein: CAISEWIREGTQYF.

The V gene is TRBV6-5, the J gene TRBJ1-2; D is undetermined. The germline V and J ends were trimmed by 6 bases and 4 bases, with 15 bases remaining between them. The germline CDR1 and CDR2 sequences are MNHEY and SVGAGI. The length of the CDR3 is 14 residues. The CDR3 bases are TGTGCCAGCAGCCGCCTCGGACGGCTCTATGGCTACACCTTC. It specifies CASSRLGRLYGYTF.

The V gene is TRBV4-1, the J gene TRBJ2-1; maybe TRBD1 (5 bases). The germline V gene encodes CDR1 MGHRA and CDR2 YSYEKL. V was clipped by 4 bases and J by 6 bases, with 13 bases between them. This CDR3 has 14 amino acids. CDR3 nucleotides: TGCGCCAGCAGCCCCCGACTGGGGCTCAATGAGCAGTTCTTC. Residues: CASSPRLGLNEQFF.

The table lists this clonotype with many counts. The chain couples TRBV5-4 to TRBJ2-7; possibly TRBD1 or TRBD2 for D (5 bases each). This CDR3 comprises 13 residues. The germline V gene has CDR1 SGHNT and CDR2 YYREEE (reference sequence). Trimming left V 1 base short and J 3 bases short, with 8 bases between. This CDR3 is CASSLNGGYEQYF. The CDR3 DNA reads as TGTGCCAGCAGCTTGAATGGGGGCTACGAGCAGTACTTC.

J is TRBJ1-5 and V is TRBV28; D not resolved. V was pared by 5 bases and J by 4 bases, with 15 bases between. The CDR3 length is 15 residues. Germline V lookup: CDR1 MDHEN, CDR2 SYDVKM. Here the CDR3 DNA reads TGTGCCAGCAGTCACCGCCGGGGAAATAATCAGCCCCAGCATTTT. It yields the protein CASSHRRGNNQPQHF. Full variable domain (remainder filled in from reference TRBV28 and TRBJ1-5): DVKVTQSSRYLVKRTGEKVFLECVQDMDHENMFWYRQDPGLGLRLIYFSYDVKMKEKGDIPEGYSVSREKKERFSLILESASTNQTSMYLCASSHRRGNNQPQHFGDGTRLSIL.

This clonotype was detected only a few times. The V gene is TRBV20-1, the J gene TRBJ2-3; D remains unclear. V lost 7 bases and J lost 5, with 16 bases in between. This CDR3 region has 13 residues. Per germline, CDR1 DFQATT and CDR2 SNEGSKA (reference sequence). The CDR3 region has the DNA TGCAGTGGAGGACGGGTACTAAAAGATACGCAGTATTTT. This translates into CSGGRVLKDTQYF.

V is TRBV5-1 and J is TRBJ1-2; 8 bases match TRBD1. Trimming cost V 0 bases and J 7 bases; bases outside gene matches: 5. The CDR3 length is 14 residues. Germline loops: CDR1 SGHRS, CDR2 YFSETQ. CDR3 protein: CASSLDGQGAGYTF. In nucleotides, the CDR3 is TGCGCCAGCAGCTTGGATGGACAGGGAGCTGGCTACACCTTC.

The V and J genes are TRBV7-6 and TRBJ2-2; the match to TRBD2 covers 7 bases. J gave up 9 bases and V 5 bases, and 6 bases lay outside the gene matches. CDR3 length equals 13 residues. Germline V CDR1 and CDR2: SGHVS, FNYEAQ. Written as DNA, the CDR3 is TGTGCCAGCAGCGGGAGGGCGGAGCGGGAGCTGTTTTTT. Translated, it gives CASSGRAERELFF.

The chain recombines TRBV5-1 with TRBJ2-3, with no clear D. V was shortened by 0 bases and J by 1 base, with 12 bases between the two germline ends. The length of the CDR3 is 16 residues. From germline, CDR1 is SGHRS and CDR2 YFSETQ. This chain's CDR3 is CASSLDWSSGTDTQYF. CDR3 nucleotides: TGCGCCAGCAGCTTGGACTGGAGTAGTGGCACAGATACGCAGTATTTT.

The chain couples TRBV5-1 to TRBJ1-4; weak D call: TRBD1 (6 bases). This CDR3 is 16 amino acids long. Trimming took off 4 bases at V and 6 bases at J, with 19 bases between the two ends. The germline V gene encodes CDR1 SGHRS and CDR2 YFSETQ. This CDR3 is CASSLSVGTLDEKLFF. The CDR3 bases are TGCGCCAGCAGCCTTTCCGTCGGGACACTTGATGAAAAACTGTTTTTT.

This chain uses TRBV11-3 with TRBJ2-7; 8 bases are shared with TRBD1. V was clipped by 2 bases and J by 6 bases; unmatched bases: 3. Germline V gene sequence: CDR1 SGHNT, CDR2 YENEEA. The CDR3 runs 13 residues. The CDR3 sequence is CASSLSQGAEQYF. The CDR3 DNA reads as TGTGCCAGCAGCTTATCCCAGGGGGCCGAGCAGTACTTC.

This clonotype was seen a few times. V usage is TRBV7-3 and J usage is TRBJ2-3; D is perhaps TRBD2 (7 bases). This CDR3 has 14 amino acids. The ends were cut back, 5 bases at V and 5 bases at J, with 14 bases in the middle. Germline CDR1 reads SGHTA; CDR2 reads FQGTGA. Here the CDR3 reads CASSQGLAVDTQYF. As DNA, the CDR3 is TGTGCCAGCAGCCAGGGGCTAGCGGTAGATACGCAGTATTTT.

The V call is TRBV7-8, the J call TRBJ1-5, with D tentatively TRBD1 (6 bases). V lost 1 base to trimming and J lost 9 bases, with 19 bases between them. Germline V gives CDR1 SGHVS, CDR2 FQNEAQ. The CDR3 spans 16 residues. The CDR3 bases are TGTGCCAGCAGCTTAGGCAGGGACATCGGTCGATGGCCCCAGCATTTT. This sequence encodes CASSLGRDIGRWPQHF.

The table lists this clonotype with a few counts. This rearrangement joins TRBV7-8 to TRBJ2-2; 8 bases align to TRBD2. Germline V gene data show CDR1 as SGHVS and CDR2 as FQNEAQ. The CDR3 extends over 15 amino acids. V trimming: 1 base; J trimming: 5 bases; junction bases outside the gene matches: 3. The CDR3 spells CASSLGASGTGELFF. Written as DNA, the CDR3 is TGTGCCAGCAGCTTAGGCGCTAGCGGGACCGGGGAGCTGTTTTTT.

This clonotype was counted at least ten times. This chain links TRBV12-3 or TRBV12-4 with TRBJ2-5; possible D gene TRBD2, 5 bases. The CDR3 is made up of 12 amino acids. V dropped 2 bases and J dropped 5 bases, with 6 bases sitting between them. The CDR3 region is CASSLLAETQYF. CDR3 bases: TGTGCCAGCAGTTTATTAGCGGAGACCCAGTACTTC.

The chain is built from TRBV20-1 and TRBJ2-1, with TRBD2 matching over 11 bases. The CDR3 is 17 amino acids. Germline V gene data show CDR1 as DFQATT and CDR2 as SNEGSKA (reference sequence). J lost 1 base, V lost 0 bases, and 5 bases had no gene match. DNA of the CDR3: TGCAGTGCTAGAGATCCTAGCGGGAGGACTTCCTACAATGAGCAGTTCTTC. It is translated as CSARDPSGRTSYNEQFF.

This clonotype occurred a few times. The V call is TRBV7-8, the J call TRBJ2-5; TRBD2 matches at 7 bases. The germline V gene encodes CDR1 SGHVS and CDR2 FQNEAQ. CDR3 length: 14 amino acids. V trimming: 1 base; J trimming: 5 bases; junction bases outside the gene matches: 4. The CDR3 DNA reads TGTGCCAGCAGCTTAGAGGTCGGGGGGGAGACCCAGTACTTC. Protein product: CASSLEVGGETQYF.

The V and J genes are TRBV7-2 and TRBJ2-1, with 8 bases lining up with TRBD1. With 6 bases clipped from V and 4 bases from J, the junction kept 8 bases outside the gene matches. CDR1 is SGHTA and CDR2 is FQGNSA in the germline V gene. The length of the CDR3 is 15 residues. The CDR3 DNA follows: TGTGCCAGCAGACCTGACAGGGGTGGGTACAATGAGCAGTTCTTC. Its protein is CASRPDRGGYNEQFF.